These T cell receptor beta chains were read from a single sample in a study of shared clonotypes between healthy human individuals. Sequencing used immunoSEQ multiplex PCR; TCRdb keeps in-frame clones, though not all of them. This table holds approximately 940,000 clones, 70% to 85% found once. Material for sequencing was memory CD4+ T cells sorted from blood. The receptors derive from a man aged 18-30 years in good health. CDR3s include the opening cysteine and the closing phenylalanine or tryptophan. A D gene is named only where the DNA matches it firmly. Clone size, where shown, is once, few, many, or a class for clones that have expanded.

CASSVGTSGRLKGEQFF | TGTGCCAGCAGCGTAGGGACTAGCGGGAGATTGAAGGGTGAGCAGTTCTTC | 17 | NA | TRBD2 | TRBJ2-1 | TRBV9
CASSSQTGGGSPLHF | TGTGCCAGCTCATCCCAGACAGGGGGTGGTTCACCCCTCCACTTT | 15 | NA | TRBD1 | TRBJ1-6 | TRBV18
CASSLITFTGYTEAFF | TGTGCCAGCAGCCTGATTACGTTTACAGGTTACACTGAAGCTTTCTTT | 16 | NA | NA | TRBJ1-1 | TRBV14
CASSTSDRAAREQYF | TGTGCCAGTAGTACCTCCGACAGGGCAGCGAGGGAGCAGTACTTC | 15 | NA | TRBD1 | TRBJ2-7 | TRBV19
CASSAAGGRTDTQYF | TGTGCCAGCAGCGCGGCGGGGGGCCGCACAGATACGCAGTATTTT | 15 | NA | TRBD2 | TRBJ2-3 | TRBV9
CASSYLQGASNTEAFF | TGCGCCAGCAGCTATCTCCAGGGGGCGAGTAACACTGAAGCTTTCTTT | 16 | NA | TRBD1 | TRBJ1-1 | TRBV5-1
CASSLGTGGKYEQYF | TGTGCCAGCAGTCTGGGGACAGGGGGCAAGTACGAGCAGTACTTC | 15 | NA | TRBD1 | TRBJ2-7 | TRBV28
CASRNQGSRETQYF | TGTGCCAGCAGAAATCAGGGGTCGAGAGAGACCCAGTACTTC | 14 | NA | NA | TRBJ2-5 | TRBV6-1
CASSEIQRGGETQYF | TGTGCCAGCAGTGAAATCCAGCGAGGGGGAGAGACCCAGTACTTC | 15 | NA | NA | TRBJ2-5 | TRBV6-1
CASSDRSRGGGGYTF | TGCGCCAGCAGCGACAGGTCCCGGGGTGGAGGTGGCTACACCTTC | 15 | NA | NA | TRBJ1-2 | TRBV10-2
CAISESRGNSGNTIYF | TGTGCCATCAGTGAGTCCAGGGGGAACTCTGGAAACACCATATATTTT | 16 | NA | TRBD1 | TRBJ1-3 | TRBV10-3
CASSRREGEYEQYF | TGTGCCTCCTCAAGGCGAGAGGGGGAATACGAGCAGTACTTC | 14 | few | NA | TRBJ2-7 | TRBV6-1